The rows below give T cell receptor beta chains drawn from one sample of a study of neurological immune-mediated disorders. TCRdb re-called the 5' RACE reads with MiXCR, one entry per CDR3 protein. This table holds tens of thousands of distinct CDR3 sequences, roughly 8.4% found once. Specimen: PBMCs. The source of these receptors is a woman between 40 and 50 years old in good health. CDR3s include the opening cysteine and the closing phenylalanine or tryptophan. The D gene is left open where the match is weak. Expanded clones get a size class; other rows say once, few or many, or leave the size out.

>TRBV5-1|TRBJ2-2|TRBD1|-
CASSSVPSGTGGTGELFF
TGCGCCAGCAGCTCGGTCCCATCCGGGACAGGGGGCACCGGGGAGCTGTTTTTT
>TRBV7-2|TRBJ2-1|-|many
CASSLDTRPEQFF
TGTGCCAGCAGCTTAGATACCCGCCCTGAGCAGTTCTTC
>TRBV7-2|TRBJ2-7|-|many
CASSYPRYEQYF
TGTGCCAGCAGCTACCCCCGCTACGAGCAGTACTTC
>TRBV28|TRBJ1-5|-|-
CASSTTGSDQPQHF
TGTGCCAGCAGCACTACAGGGTCCGATCAGCCCCAGCATTTT
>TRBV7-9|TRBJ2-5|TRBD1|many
CASSPRPQGSETQYF
TGTGCCAGCAGCCCACGACCACAGGGGTCGGAGACCCAGTACTTC
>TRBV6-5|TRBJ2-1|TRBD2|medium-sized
CASRLSPGTSANEQFF
TGTGCCAGCAGACTCTCCCCCGGGACTAGCGCCAATGAGCAGTTCTTC
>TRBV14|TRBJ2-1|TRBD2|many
CASGAGGPWSYNEQFF
TGTGCCAGCGGGGCGGGAGGGCCTTGGTCCTACAATGAGCAGTTCTTC
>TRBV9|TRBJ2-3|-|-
CASGLSLGSDTQYF
TGTGCCAGCGGGCTTAGCTTGGGATCAGATACGCAGTATTTT
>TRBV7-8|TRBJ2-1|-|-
CASSRGGAYEQFF
TGTGCCAGCAGCCGCGGGGGCGCGTATGAGCAGTTCTTC
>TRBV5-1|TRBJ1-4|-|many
CASSLAGGPTNEKLFF
TGCGCCAGCAGCTTGGCGGGAGGTCCAACTAATGAAAAACTGTTTTTT
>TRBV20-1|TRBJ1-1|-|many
CSARDPRGEAFF
TGCAGTGCTAGAGATCCACGGGGAGAAGCTTTCTTT
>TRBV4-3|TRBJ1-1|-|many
CASSQDRAGVAEAFF
TGCGCCAGCAGCCAAGATAGAGCAGGGGTTGCTGAAGCTTTCTTT
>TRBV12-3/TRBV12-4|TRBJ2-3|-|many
CASRPLAGRGTDTQYF
TGTGCCAGCAGACCACTAGCCGGTCGGGGCACAGATACGCAGTATTTT
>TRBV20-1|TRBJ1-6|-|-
CSARKGQHNSPLHF
TGCAGTGCTAGGAAAGGACAACATAATTCACCCCTCCACTTT
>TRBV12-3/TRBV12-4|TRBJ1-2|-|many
CASSQTAYGYTF
TGTGCCAGCAGCCAGACAGCTTATGGCTACACCTTC
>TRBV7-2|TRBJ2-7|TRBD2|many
CASSLSAGGPYEQYF
TGTGCCAGCAGCTTATCAGCGGGGGGGCCTTACGAGCAGTACTTC
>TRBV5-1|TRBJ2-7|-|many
CASSPRDPYEQYF
TGCGCCAGCAGCCCCCGGGACCCCTACGAGCAGTACTTC
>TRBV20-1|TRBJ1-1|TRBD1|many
CSARPYGTGISEAFF
TGCAGTGCTAGACCTTACGGGACAGGTATCTCTGAAGCTTTCTTT
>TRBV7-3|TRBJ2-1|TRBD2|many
CASSNSGGFFEQFF
TGTGCCAGCAGCAATAGCGGGGGGTTCTTCGAGCAGTTCTTC
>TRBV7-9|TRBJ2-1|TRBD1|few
CASRGQGGMNNEQFF
TGTGCCAGCAGGGGACAGGGGGGTATGAACAATGAGCAGTTCTTC
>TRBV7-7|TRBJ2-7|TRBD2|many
CASSLWGGTYEQYF
TGTGCCAGCAGTCTTTGGGGGGGAACCTACGAGCAGTACTTC
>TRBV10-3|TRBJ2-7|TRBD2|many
CAISQGLDLHEQYF
TGTGCCATCAGCCAGGGACTAGACCTCCACGAGCAGTACTTC
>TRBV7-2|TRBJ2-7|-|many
CASSKEPGLDEQYF
TGTGCCAGCAGCAAAGAACCGGGCCTCGACGAGCAGTACTTC
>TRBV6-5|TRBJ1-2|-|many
CASSNSFPPNYGYTF
TGTGCCAGCAGCAATTCCTTCCCCCCTAACTATGGCTACACCTTC
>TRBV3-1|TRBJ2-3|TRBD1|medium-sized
CASSSFAETGSTDTQYF
TGTGCCAGCAGCTCGTTCGCCGAGACAGGGTCCACAGATACGCAGTATTTT
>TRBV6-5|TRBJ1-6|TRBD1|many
CASSYTYTGQGYNSPLHF
TGTGCCAGCAGTTACACATATACCGGACAGGGATATAATTCACCCCTCCACTTT
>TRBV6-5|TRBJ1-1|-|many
CASSRGYGNTEAFF
TGTGCCAGCAGCCGGGGTTATGGGAACACTGAAGCTTTCTTT
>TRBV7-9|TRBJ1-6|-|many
CASSSGPQTGSPLHF
TGTGCCAGCAGCTCCGGTCCGCAGACTGGTTCACCCCTCCACTTT
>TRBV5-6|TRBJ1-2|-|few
CASSPSYRGSTF
TGTGCCAGCAGCCCCAGCTATCGTGGCTCCACCTTC
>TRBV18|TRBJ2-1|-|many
CASSPGQGGSHEQFF
TGTGCCAGCTCACCCGGACAGGGAGGGTCCCATGAGCAGTTCTTC
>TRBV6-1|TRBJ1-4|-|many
CASSLTDENEKLFF
TGTGCCAGCAGCTTGACAGACGAGAATGAAAAACTGTTTTTT
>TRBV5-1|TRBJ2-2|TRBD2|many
CASSQGILAGVNTGELFF
TGCGCCAGCAGCCAGGGGATCCTAGCGGGCGTGAACACCGGGGAGCTGTTTTTT
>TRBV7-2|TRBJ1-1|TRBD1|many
CASSKQTGTGTEAFF
TGTGCCAGCAGCAAGCAGACAGGGACGGGCACTGAAGCTTTCTTT
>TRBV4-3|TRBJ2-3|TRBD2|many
CASSRRPPSGATDTQYF
TGCGCCAGCAGCCGCCGCCCCCCTAGCGGGGCCACAGATACGCAGTATTTT
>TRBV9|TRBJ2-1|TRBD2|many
CASSVSGLAGASEQFF
TGTGCCAGCAGCGTATCGGGACTAGCGGGAGCGTCTGAGCAGTTCTTC
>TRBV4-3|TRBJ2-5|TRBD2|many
CASSQEPPGTRARHQYF
TGCGCCAGCAGCCAAGAACCTCCCGGGACTAGGGCAAGACACCAGTACTTC
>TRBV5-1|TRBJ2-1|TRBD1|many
CASSLNRGSSYNEQFF
TGCGCCAGCAGCTTAAACAGGGGGAGCTCCTACAATGAGCAGTTCTTC
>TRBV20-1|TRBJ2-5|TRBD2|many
CSAPRMTSGKQETQYF
TGCAGTGCCCCCCGAATGACTAGCGGGAAACAAGAGACCCAGTACTTC
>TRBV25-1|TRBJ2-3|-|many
CASRFSASHTQYF
TGTGCCAGCCGATTTTCGGCCTCACATACGCAGTATTTT
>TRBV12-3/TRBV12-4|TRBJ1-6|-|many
CASSRRGGPLPLHF
TGTGCCAGCAGCCGGAGGGGGGGGCCCTTACCCCTCCACTTT
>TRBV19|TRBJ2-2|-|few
CASSIASTGELFF
TGTGCCAGTAGTATCGCATCGACAGGGGAGCTGTTTTTT
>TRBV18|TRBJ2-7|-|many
CASSPKAPTYEQYF
TGTGCCAGCTCACCAAAGGCGCCAACCTACGAGCAGTACTTC
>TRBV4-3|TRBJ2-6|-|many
CASSQDGEGSGANVLTF
TGCGCCAGCAGCCAGGACGGAGAGGGCTCTGGGGCCAACGTCCTGACTTTC
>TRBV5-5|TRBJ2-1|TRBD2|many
CASSVGLEAYNEQFF
TGTGCCAGCAGCGTAGGACTAGAGGCCTACAATGAGCAGTTCTTC
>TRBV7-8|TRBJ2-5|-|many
CASSLVGAADETQYF
TGTGCCAGCAGCTTGGTTGGTGCAGCTGACGAGACCCAGTACTTC
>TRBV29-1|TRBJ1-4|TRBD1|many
CSLPRDSRNEKLFF
TGCAGCCTACCTCGGGACAGTCGGAATGAAAAACTGTTTTTT
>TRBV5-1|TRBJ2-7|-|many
CASSFGGEVQQYF
TGCGCCAGCAGCTTCGGCGGGGAGGTTCAGCAGTACTTC
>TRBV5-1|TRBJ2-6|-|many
CASSLAAGNSGANVLTF
TGCGCCAGCAGCTTGGCCGCAGGGAACTCTGGGGCCAACGTCCTGACTTTC
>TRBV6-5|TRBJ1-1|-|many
CASIGPGITEAFF
TGTGCCAGCATCGGACCGGGGATCACTGAAGCTTTCTTT